These 20 T cell receptor beta chains were sequenced from one sample in a study of cytomegalovirus exposure and HLA in healthy donors. PCR involved 60 Vbeta and 13 Jbeta primers. Assay: immunoSEQ multiplex PCR; the TCRdb copy retains only in-frame clones and omits some. The repertoire consists of about 160,000 clones, with 80% occurring once and the leading ten covering roughly 6.3%. The sequencing sample was made of PBMCs. The origin of the receptors is a male donor in good health and CMV-seropositive.

The chain couples TRBV6-6 to TRBJ1-6; maybe TRBD1 (6 bases). V was pared by 5 bases and J by 8 bases, with 16 bases between. The CDR3 covers 15 residues. Germline V gene lookup returns CDR1 MNHNY and CDR2 SVGAGI (reference sequence). The CDR3 bases are TGTGCCAGCAGTGGTCTCACAGGGAGGGATTCACCCCTCCACTTT. Translation: CASSGLTGRDSPLHF.

The chain joins TRBV4-2 to TRBJ1-6; 7 positions agree with TRBD1. V lost 3 bases and J lost 10; bases outside the gene matches: 15. The CDR3 length is 17 residues. Germline CDR1 LGHNA, CDR2 YNFKEQ. The CDR3 nucleotides are TGTGCCAGCAGCCAGGAACAGGGGACGGAAGGAAAATCACCCCTCCACTTT. This sequence encodes CASSQEQGTEGKSPLHF.

The chain couples TRBV28 to TRBJ2-7; a weak D match, TRBD2 (6 bases). The CDR3 runs to 16 residues. The germline CDR1 and CDR2 sequences are MDHEN and SYDVKM. V gave up 7 bases and J gave up 0 bases, with 19 bases separating them. The CDR3 region is CASTRDSLSSSYEQYF. CDR3 DNA sequence: TGTGCCAGCACTCGGGACTCCTTAAGTAGCTCCTACGAGCAGTACTTC.

This clone came up a few times. The CDR3 coding sequence is TGTGCCAGTAGTACCACACTAGCGGGAGCCTTGTACGAGCAGTACTTC. Translation gives CASSTTLAGALYEQYF. This chain connects TRBV19 to TRBJ2-7; 11 bases are a match to TRBD2. Germline values: CDR1 LNHDA, CDR2 SQIVND (reference sequence). This CDR3 has 16 amino acids. V shed 4 bases and J 4 bases; nucleotides not matched to a gene: 9.

V is TRBV7-6 and J is TRBJ2-7; D is possibly TRBD2 (5 bases). Trimming pared 5 bases from V and 3 bases from J, leaving 11 bases between. Germline lookup yields CDR1 SGHVS and CDR2 FNYEAQ. The CDR3 totals 13 residues. The CDR3 nucleotides read TGTGCCAGCAGCACCCAACGGGACTACGAGCAGTACTTC. Encoded protein: CASSTQRDYEQYF.

This clone was seen only once. V and J are TRBV6-5 and TRBJ1-1; no clear D gene. This CDR3 region has 14 residues. V was clipped by 0 bases and J by 5 bases, with 10 bases between them. Germline V gene lookup returns CDR1 MNHEY and CDR2 SVGAGI. CDR3 protein: CASSYSGDSTEAFF. The CDR3 DNA reads TGTGCCAGCAGTTACTCTGGAGATTCAACTGAAGCTTTCTTT.

The chain employs TRBV28 and TRBJ2-7, with D hard to call. This CDR3 contains 14 residues. Germline lookup yields CDR1 MDHEN and CDR2 SYDVKM. V was trimmed by 3 bases and J by 3 bases, leaving 12 bases between them. CDR3 DNA sequence: TGTGCCAGCAGTTTGTCTCACAGATTCTACGAGCAGTACTTC. It encodes CASSLSHRFYEQYF.

The genes are TRBV2 and TRBJ2-7; 10 bases line up with TRBD2. In germline, CDR1 is SNHLY, CDR2 FYNNEI. The CDR3 has 13 amino acids. V shed 8 bases, J shed 4 bases, and the junction held 5 bases outside the gene matches. The CDR3 reads CASVTSGVYEQYF. The CDR3 coding sequence is TGTGCCAGCGTAACTAGCGGGGTTTACGAGCAGTACTTC.

This CDR3 reads CASSARGDGYTF. DNA for the CDR3: TGCGCCAGCAGCGCAAGGGGCGATGGCTACACCTTC. The chain couples TRBV5-1 to TRBJ1-2, with D maybe TRBD1 (5 bases). Trimming removed 4 bases at V and 6 bases at J, with 10 bases between. Germline-derived CDR1 and CDR2 are SGHRS and YFSETQ. This CDR3 spans 12 amino acids.

This clone was observed a single time. The J gene is TRBJ2-5, the V gene TRBV28; D possibly corresponds to TRBD1 (5 bases). The end of the DNA fits TRBJ2-7 better, so the J call may be wrong. Germline V gene data show CDR1 as MDHEN and CDR2 as SYDVKM. CDR3 length: 12 amino acids. CDR3 residues: CASSPQVHEQYF. For the CDR3, the DNA is TGTGCCAGCAGCCCACAGGTCCACGAGCAGTACTTC.

The chain links TRBV18 to TRBJ1-6, with 8 bases aligning to TRBD1. Per the germline V gene, CDR1 is KGHSH and CDR2 is LQKENI. The CDR3 covers 16 residues. Trimming cost V 1 base and J 10 bases; bases outside gene matches: 9. The CDR3 reads CASSPQLGQGSSPLHF. For the CDR3, the DNA is TGTGCCAGCTCACCACAACTAGGACAGGGCTCCTCACCCCTCCACTTT.

This clone occurred once. The chain links TRBV6-6 to TRBJ2-7; a possible D gene is TRBD2 (5 bases). The CDR3 loop spans 14 amino acids. V was trimmed by 0 bases and J by 0 bases, leaving 6 bases between them. CDR1 is MNHNY and CDR2 is SVGAGI in the germline V gene (reference sequence). The CDR3 nucleotides read TGTGCCAGCAGTTACTCCGGGATCTCCTACGAGCAGTACTTC. The encoded protein is CASSYSGISYEQYF.

CDR3 amino acids: CASTLRGGTDMNTEAFF. The CDR3 DNA follows: TGTGCCAGCACCCTCCGGGGGGGGACAGACATGAACACTGAAGCTTTCTTT. The rearrangement links TRBV7-2 to TRBJ1-1, with TRBD1 matching over 7 bases. V lost 7 bases and J lost 0; bases outside the gene matches: 14. The CDR3 totals 17 residues. Germline values: CDR1 SGHTA, CDR2 FQGNSA.

V gene TRBV9 combines with J gene TRBJ2-7, with D possibly being TRBD2 (5 bases). The V gene lost 0 bases and the J gene lost 4 bases, with 14 bases spanning the gap. Germline CDR1 reads SGDLS; CDR2 reads YYNGEE. The CDR3 consists of 15 residues. The CDR3 region is CASSVGAAEGYEQYF. The DNA for the CDR3 is TGTGCCAGCAGCGTAGGAGCGGCAGAGGGATACGAGCAGTACTTC. Full variable domain (outside the CDR3, taken from reference TRBV9 and TRBJ2-7): DSGVTQTPKHLITATGQRVTLRCSPRSGDLSVYWYQQSLDQGLQFLIQYYNGEERAKGNILERFSAQQFPDLHSELNLSSLELGDSALYFCASSVGAAEGYEQYFGPGTRLTVT.

Concerning this clone itself: One end of the junction fails to match germline, which may point to a read error. V and J are TRBV7-7 and TRBJ2-5; D is undetermined. This CDR3 is built from 14 residues. Germline CDR1 and CDR2: SSHAT and FNYEAQ (reference sequence). CDR3 coding DNA: TGTGCTAGCAGCTCAGGCCCGTACCAAGAGACCCAGTACTTC. The encoded protein is CASSSGPYQETQYF.

In the case of this clone: The same CDR3 arises from other DNA sequences in this sample as well. The chain recombines TRBV20-1 with TRBJ2-1; D ambiguous. In germline, CDR1 is DFQATT, CDR2 SNEGSKA (reference sequence). The CDR3 contains 11 residues. This CDR3 reads CSATEIVGQFF. For the CDR3, the DNA is TGCAGCGCAACGGAGATAGTTGGGCAGTTCTTC.

The chain links TRBV11-3 to TRBJ2-5; 8 bases match TRBD2. CDR3 size: 16 residues. J was trimmed by 2 bases and V by 5 bases; bases with no gene match: 10. From germline, CDR1 is SGHNT and CDR2 YENEEA. CDR3 in amino acids: CASSIGGAGGQETQYF. The CDR3 nucleotides read TGTGCCAGCAGCATCGGAGGGGCGGGAGGACAAGAGACCCAGTACTTC.

The chain has TRBV2 and TRBJ1-6; no firm D call. Trimming stripped 6 bases from V and 0 bases from J, with 15 bases between. Germline V CDR1 and CDR2: SNHLY, FYNNEI. The CDR3 contains 17 residues. The CDR3 here is CASSQELVSSYNSPLHF. The CDR3, as DNA: TGTGCCAGCAGCCAGGAACTAGTGAGCTCCTATAATTCACCCCTCCACTTT.

This clone was detected once. This chain joins TRBV4-1 and TRBJ2-7, with 9 bases matching TRBD1. V dropped 3 bases and J dropped 1; count of bases not matched to a gene: 10. The CDR3 loop spans 17 amino acids. The germline V gene encodes CDR1 MGHRA and CDR2 YSYEKL. The CDR3 bases are TGCGCCAGCAGCCATTCCACAGCCGGGACAGGGTCCTACGAGCAGTACTTC. Translation: CASSHSTAGTGSYEQYF.

CDR3: CASIEGVGGPVETQYF. For the CDR3, the DNA is TGTGCCAGCATCGAGGGGGTCGGGGGGCCAGTGGAGACCCAGTACTTC. The genes are TRBV7-2 and TRBJ2-5, with TRBD2 as a possible D gene (7 bases). This CDR3 has 16 residues. Germline V lookup: CDR1 SGHTA, CDR2 FQGNSA. The ends were cut back, 7 bases at V and 5 bases at J, with 23 bases in the middle.